Listed below are T cell receptor beta chains from one sample, sequenced in a study of blood T cell repertoires in COVID-19. Produced via immunoSEQ multiplex PCR; TCRdb's table is partial and in-frame only. Counted here are just over 250,000 clones, around 90% occurring once; the ten biggest clones make up roughly a tenth. Sequences were obtained from peripheral blood. These receptor sequences come from a woman between 65 and 79 years old with COVID-19, enrolled during active disease. The CDR3 runs from the conserved cysteine through the conserved F or W. D genes are given only for firm matches. Clone size appears in some rows only: once, few, many, or a class for an expanded clone.

CDR3 protein: CASSSDSYGYTF; CDR3 DNA: TGTGCCAGCAGCTCGGACAGCTATGGCTACACCTTC; clone size: -; D gene: -; V gene: TRBV11-2; J gene: TRBJ1-2
CDR3 protein: CAISESTGLREKLFF; CDR3 DNA: TGTGCCATCAGTGAGTCCACAGGGTTACGCGAAAAACTGTTTTTT; clone size: once; D gene: -; V gene: TRBV10-3; J gene: TRBJ1-4
CDR3 protein: CASRLNRSPSNNSPLHF; CDR3 DNA: TGTGCCAGCAGACTGAACCGGAGCCCAAGCAATAATTCACCCCTCCACTTT; clone size: -; D gene: -; V gene: TRBV28; J gene: TRBJ1-6
CDR3 protein: CATSRDRGTGGHYEQYF; CDR3 DNA: TGTGCCACCAGCAGAGATCGTGGGACAGGGGGCCACTACGAGCAGTACTTC; clone size: -; D gene: TRBD1; V gene: TRBV15; J gene: TRBJ2-7
CDR3 protein: CASSTRQGKSTEAFF; CDR3 DNA: TGTGCCAGCAGCACCCGACAGGGAAAGAGCACTGAAGCTTTCTTT; clone size: large; D gene: TRBD1; V gene: TRBV11-3; J gene: TRBJ1-1
CDR3 protein: CSVETTGFYEQYF; CDR3 DNA: TGCAGCGTAGAAACGACAGGGTTCTACGAGCAGTACTTC; clone size: -; D gene: TRBD1; V gene: TRBV29-1; J gene: TRBJ2-7
CDR3 protein: CASSLTQGSLNTGELFF; CDR3 DNA: TGTGCCAGCAGTTTAACACAGGGATCCCTGAACACCGGGGAGCTGTTTTTT; clone size: -; D gene: -; V gene: TRBV28; J gene: TRBJ2-2
CDR3 protein: CASSLTGSQPQHF; CDR3 DNA: TGCGCCAGCAGCCTGACAGGGAGTCAGCCCCAGCATTTT; clone size: -; D gene: TRBD1; V gene: TRBV5-1; J gene: TRBJ1-5
CDR3 protein: CASSLWGGRAQPTGELFF; CDR3 DNA: TGTGCCAGCAGTTTATGGGGCGGGAGGGCCCAACCCACCGGGGAGCTGTTTTTT; clone size: once; D gene: TRBD2; V gene: TRBV27; J gene: TRBJ2-2
CDR3 protein: CASSTPLSGGTGWEQYF; CDR3 DNA: TGTGCCAGCAGCACCCCGCTTTCGGGGGGGACGGGATGGGAGCAGTACTTC; clone size: once; D gene: TRBD2; V gene: TRBV7-9; J gene: TRBJ2-7
CDR3 protein: CASSTAGGAVEKLFF; CDR3 DNA: TGTGCCAGTAGTACCGCAGGGGGCGCGGTTGAAAAACTGTTTTTT; clone size: -; D gene: TRBD1; V gene: TRBV19; J gene: TRBJ1-4
CDR3 protein: CSAGTPYEQYF; CDR3 DNA: TGCAGTGCAGGGACACCTTACGAGCAGTACTTC; clone size: few; D gene: -; V gene: TRBV20-1; J gene: TRBJ2-7
CDR3 protein: CASSLTPTPEIEAFF; CDR3 DNA: TGTGCCAGCAGTTTAACTCCCACCCCCGAAATTGAAGCTTTCTTT; clone size: -; D gene: -; V gene: TRBV27; J gene: TRBJ1-1
CDR3 protein: CASRASGVNTGELFF; CDR3 DNA: TGTGCCAGCAGGGCTAGCGGGGTGAACACCGGGGAGCTGTTTTTT; clone size: -; D gene: TRBD2; V gene: TRBV2; J gene: TRBJ2-2
CDR3 protein: CATTITGMMNTEAFF; CDR3 DNA: TGTGCCACCACAATTACAGGGATGATGAACACTGAAGCTTTCTTT; clone size: -; D gene: -; V gene: TRBV19; J gene: TRBJ1-1
CDR3 protein: CSASRGTQYF; CDR3 DNA: TGCAGTGCTTCCCGCGGGACCCAGTACTTC; clone size: -; D gene: -; V gene: TRBV20-1; J gene: TRBJ2-5
CDR3 protein: CASSDDWVNIQYF; CDR3 DNA: TGTGCCAGCAGTGATGACTGGGTCAACATTCAGTACTTC; clone size: -; D gene: -; V gene: TRBV6-1; J gene: TRBJ2-4
CDR3 protein: CASSRDRGVNTEAFF; CDR3 DNA: TGTGCCAGCAGCAGAGACAGGGGAGTTAACACTGAAGCTTTCTTT; clone size: once; D gene: TRBD1; V gene: TRBV11-3; J gene: TRBJ1-1
CDR3 protein: CASSPKAGNNEQFF; CDR3 DNA: TGTGCCAGCTCACCGAAAGCGGGAAACAATGAGCAGTTCTTC; clone size: -; D gene: TRBD2; V gene: TRBV18; J gene: TRBJ2-1
CDR3 protein: CASSLALGVGNTIYF; CDR3 DNA: TGCGCCAGCAGCTTGGCCCTAGGGGTTGGAAACACCATATATTTT; clone size: -; D gene: -; V gene: TRBV5-1; J gene: TRBJ1-3
CDR3 protein: CASSPAGGPLYEQYF; CDR3 DNA: TGTGCCAGCAGCCCGGCGGGGGGCCCCCTCTACGAGCAGTACTTC; clone size: -; D gene: TRBD2; V gene: TRBV7-9; J gene: TRBJ2-7
CDR3 protein: CATASGSLSYNEQFF; CDR3 DNA: TGTGCCACCGCTAGCGGGAGTTTATCCTACAATGAGCAGTTCTTC; clone size: -; D gene: TRBD2; V gene: TRBV24-1; J gene: TRBJ2-1
CDR3 protein: CASNSQRSGRQETQYF; CDR3 DNA: TGTGCCAGCAACTCGCAGCGTAGCGGGCGGCAAGAGACCCAGTACTTC; clone size: -; D gene: TRBD2; V gene: TRBV27; J gene: TRBJ2-5
CDR3 protein: CASSFGGHSDTQYF; CDR3 DNA: TGTGCCAGCAGCTTTGGTGGCCATTCCGATACGCAGTATTTT; clone size: -; D gene: -; V gene: TRBV11-2; J gene: TRBJ2-3
CDR3 protein: CASSPGGTEAFF; CDR3 DNA: TGTGCCAGCAGCCCCGGGGGAACTGAAGCTTTCTTT; clone size: -; D gene: -; V gene: TRBV6-5; J gene: TRBJ1-1
CDR3 protein: CATSVEKLSSYEQYF; CDR3 DNA: TGTGCCACCAGTGTGGAGAAGCTCAGCTCCTACGAGCAGTACTTC; clone size: -; D gene: -; V gene: TRBV24-1; J gene: TRBJ2-7